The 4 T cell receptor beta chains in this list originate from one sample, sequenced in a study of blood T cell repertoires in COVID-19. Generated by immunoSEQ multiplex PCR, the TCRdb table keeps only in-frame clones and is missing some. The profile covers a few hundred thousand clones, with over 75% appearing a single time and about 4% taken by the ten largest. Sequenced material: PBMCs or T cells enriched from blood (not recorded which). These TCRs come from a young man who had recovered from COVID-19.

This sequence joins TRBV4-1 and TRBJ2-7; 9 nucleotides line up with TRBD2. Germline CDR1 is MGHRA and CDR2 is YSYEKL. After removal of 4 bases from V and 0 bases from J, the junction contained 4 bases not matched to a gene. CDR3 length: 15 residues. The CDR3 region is CASSPNSGSSYEQYF. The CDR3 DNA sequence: TGCGCCAGCAGCCCGAATAGCGGGAGCTCCTACGAGCAGTACTTC.

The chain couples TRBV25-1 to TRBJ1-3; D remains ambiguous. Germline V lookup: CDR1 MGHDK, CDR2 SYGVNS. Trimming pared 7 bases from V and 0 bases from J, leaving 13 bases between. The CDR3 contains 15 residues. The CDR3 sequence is CASTGGWSSGNTIYF. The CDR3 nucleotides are TGTGCCAGCACCGGCGGATGGAGCTCTGGAAACACCATATATTTT.

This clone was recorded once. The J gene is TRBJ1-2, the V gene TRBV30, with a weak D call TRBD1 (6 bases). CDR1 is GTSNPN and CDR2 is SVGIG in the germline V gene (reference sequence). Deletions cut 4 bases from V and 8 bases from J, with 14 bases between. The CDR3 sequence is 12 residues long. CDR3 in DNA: TGTGCCTGGATGGGGGCGGGCAGCGGCTACACCTTC. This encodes CAWMGAGSGYTF.

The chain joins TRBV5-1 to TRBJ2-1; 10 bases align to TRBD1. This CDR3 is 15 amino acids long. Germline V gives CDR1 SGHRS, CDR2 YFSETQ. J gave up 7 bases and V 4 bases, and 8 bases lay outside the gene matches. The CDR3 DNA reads TGCGCCAGCAGCGTACAACCGGGACAGGGGAATGAGCAGTTCTTC. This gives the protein CASSVQPGQGNEQFF.